These 20 T cell receptor beta chains originate from one sample sequenced in a study of shared clonotypes between healthy human individuals. Only in-frame clones appear in the TCRdb table, and some are missing; sequencing was by immunoSEQ multiplex PCR. The sample has roughly 2 million clones; approximately 96% are singletons. Sequencing used naive CD4+ T cells sorted from blood. Documented subset: CD45RA+ positively selected. These receptors were obtained from a man aged 18 to 29 in good health.

The gene calls are TRBV10-2 and TRBJ2-2; TRBD1 aligns across 9 bases. Germline CDR1 is WSHSY and CDR2 is SAAADI. The CDR3 runs to 14 residues. With 10 bases clipped from V and 6 bases from J, the junction kept 9 bases outside the gene matches. The DNA of the CDR3 is TGCGCCACCGCCGGGACAGGGTATTCCGGGGAGCTGTTTTTT. Protein product: CATAGTGYSGELFF.

The chain employs TRBV6-1 and TRBJ1-1; D not certain. CDR1 MNHNS and CDR2 SASEGT come from the germline V gene. The CDR3 has 15 residues. Between the trimmed V and J ends, which lost 7 bases and 0 bases, there was a span of 15 bases. CDR3 bases: TGTGCCAGCAACTTACACGAGGCCATGAACACTGAAGCTTTCTTT. Translation gives CASNLHEAMNTEAFF.

CDR3 sequence: CASSIGTVNEQFF. CDR3 sequence (DNA): TGCGCCAGCAGCATAGGAACCGTCAATGAGCAGTTCTTC. The gene calls are TRBV5-1 and TRBJ2-1; D gene ambiguous. This CDR3 contains 13 residues. Deletions cut 4 bases from V and 6 bases from J, with 11 bases between. CDR1 SGHRS and CDR2 YFSETQ come from the germline V gene.

The chain couples TRBV29-1 to TRBJ1-1, with 7 bases aligning to TRBD1. This CDR3 is built from 11 residues. CDR1 is SQVTM, CDR2 ANQGSEA, per germline. The V segment lost 7 bases and the J segment 6 bases; nucleotides outside the gene matches: 5. CDR3 DNA: TGCAGCGGTAATCAGGGGGCTGAAGCTTTCTTT. This translates into CSGNQGAEAFF.

The V call is TRBV6-1, the J call TRBJ1-2; 8 positions match TRBD1. The CDR3 runs to 13 residues. Losses at the gene ends were 7 bases for V and 8 bases for J; bases not matched to a gene: 9. Germline lookup yields CDR1 MNHNS and CDR2 SASEGT. CDR3 in amino acids: CASTRDRQQGYTF. CDR3 sequence (DNA): TGTGCCAGCACTCGGGACAGGCAGCAGGGCTACACCTTC.

This chain connects TRBV6-1 to TRBJ2-5; D may be TRBD1 (6 bases). The CDR3 runs to 13 residues. Germline V lookup: CDR1 MNHNS, CDR2 SASEGT. V lost 7 bases and J lost 7, with 16 bases in between. CDR3 DNA: TGTGCCAGCAAGGAAACAATCAGGGGGACCCAGTACTTC. It is translated as CASKETIRGTQYF.

This clone came up once. This same CDR3 is encoded by further DNA sequences in the sample. V and J are TRBV6-6 and TRBJ2-2; no clear D. CDR1 and CDR2 (germline): MNHNY, SVGAGI (reference sequence). The CDR3 length is 15 residues. Deletions cut 0 bases from V and 0 bases from J, with 5 bases between. CDR3 residues: CASSYSTANTGELFF. CDR3 nucleotides: TGTGCCAGCAGTTACTCTACGGCGAACACCGGGGAGCTGTTTTTT.

The V call is TRBV5-1, the J call TRBJ2-2, with D perhaps TRBD2 (6 bases). This CDR3 comprises 14 residues. V gave up 5 bases and J gave up 3 bases, with 11 bases separating them. CDR1 is SGHRS and CDR2 is YFSETQ in the germline V gene. The CDR3 DNA reads TGCGCCAGCAGGGTAGCGGCGGACACCGGGGAGCTGTTTTTT. Residues: CASRVAADTGELFF. The full variable domain, completed using reference TRBV5-1 and TRBJ2-2, is KAGVTQTPRYLIKTRGQQVTLSCSPISGHRSVSWYQQTPGQGLQFLFEYFSETQRNKGNFPGRFSGRQFSNSRSEMNVSTLELGDSALYLCASRVAADTGELFFGEGSRLTVL.

The CDR3 DNA reads as TGTGCCAGCAACGATTCACAGGGTCGGCCTCCCACCGGGGAGCTGTTTTTT. It translates to CASNDSQGRPPTGELFF. The rearrangement uses TRBV21-1 and TRBJ2-2; the table's TRBD1 call for D was not verified on the DNA. TRBV21-1 is a pseudogene locus. The length of the CDR3 is 17 residues.

The chain carries TRBV7-9 and TRBJ2-3; 7 positions match TRBD1. V was pared by 1 base and J by 7 bases, with 5 bases of the junction left unmatched. CDR1 SEHNR and CDR2 FQNEAQ come from the germline V gene (reference sequence). The CDR3 sequence is 14 residues long. The CDR3 nucleotides are TGTGCCAGCAGCTTAGGACAGGGTAGTAATACGCAGTATTTT. Its translation: CASSLGQGSNTQYF.

The rearrangement joins TRBV5-8 to TRBJ1-5, with D uncertain. The germline V gene encodes CDR1 SGHTS and CDR2 YDEGEE. The CDR3 is 15 amino acids. V lost 0 bases, J lost 3 bases, and 10 bases lay in between. The CDR3 protein is CASSLARQNNQPQHF. CDR3 sequence (DNA): TGTGCCAGCAGCTTGGCCAGGCAGAACAATCAGCCCCAGCATTTT.

V is TRBV5-4 and J is TRBJ2-3; tentatively, D is TRBD2 (5 bases). The CDR3 sequence is 15 residues long. Germline CDR1 SGHNT, CDR2 YYREEE (reference sequence). V lost 4 bases, J lost 1 base, and 13 bases lay in between. Here the CDR3 DNA reads TGTGCCAGCAGCCCTGACGCACTAGGCACAGATACGCAGTATTTT. As protein: CASSPDALGTDTQYF.

V usage is TRBV5-1 and J usage is TRBJ1-6; TRBD1 might be the D (6 bases). The germline gives CDR1 SGHRS, CDR2 YFSETQ. V dropped 3 bases and J dropped 7 bases, with 11 bases sitting between them. The CDR3 loop spans 14 amino acids. The CDR3 sequence: CASSSRTANSPLHF. CDR3 bases: TGCGCCAGCAGCTCTAGGACAGCAAATTCACCCCTCCACTTT.

The J gene is TRBJ2-7, the V gene TRBV6-6; maybe TRBD2 (6 bases). Germline lookup yields CDR1 MNHNY and CDR2 SVGAGI (reference sequence). This CDR3 spans 12 amino acids. The V end was cut by 6 bases, the J end by 4 bases, with 10 bases between. CDR3 loop: CASSQLAYEQYF. DNA for the CDR3: TGTGCCAGCAGCCAACTAGCTTACGAGCAGTACTTC.

The chain's CDR3 is CASSPSGNLGSPLHF. CDR3 coding DNA: TGCGCCAGCAGCCCTAGTGGCAACTTGGGATCACCCCTCCACTTT. The V gene is TRBV4-3, the J gene TRBJ1-6; D gene uncertain. With 4 bases removed from V and 10 bases from J, the gap between germline ends came to 17 bases. The germline gives CDR1 LGHNA, CDR2 YSLEER. The CDR3 spans 15 residues.

The V gene is TRBV4-3, the J gene TRBJ2-1, with 7 bases matching TRBD2. The CDR3 loop spans 16 amino acids. After removal of 0 bases from V and 10 bases from J, the junction contained 12 bases not matched to a gene. Germline loops: CDR1 LGHNA, CDR2 YSLEER. This chain's CDR3 is CASSQDGGGPFGEQFF. The CDR3 bases are TGCGCCAGCAGCCAAGACGGGGGAGGGCCCTTCGGAGAGCAGTTCTTC.

This rearrangement joins TRBV6-1 to TRBJ2-6; D is undetermined. The CDR3 consists of 14 residues. Germline V lookup: CDR1 MNHNS, CDR2 SASEGT. Trimming took off 7 bases at V and 3 bases at J, with 10 bases between the two ends. Here the CDR3 DNA reads TGTGCCAGCAATCTGGGTTATGGGGCCAACGTCCTGACTTTC. Amino acid sequence: CASNLGYGANVLTF.

The chain employs TRBV12-5 and TRBJ2-2; 7 nucleotides match TRBD2. This CDR3 region has 16 residues. The germline V gene encodes CDR1 LGHNT and CDR2 FRNRAP. Trimming removed 7 bases from V and 5 bases from J; junction bases left unmatched: 13. CDR3 amino acids: CASVRAGVSGTGELFF. In DNA form, the CDR3 reads TGTGCTAGTGTCCGGGCGGGAGTTTCGGGAACCGGGGAGCTGTTTTTT.

About this clone: Other nucleotide sequences in the sample specify the same CDR3. This chain connects TRBV5-1 to TRBJ1-4; TRBD1 is a possible D gene (5 bases). There are 16 residues in the CDR3. V lost 0 bases and J 2 bases, leaving 11 bases between the germline ends. In germline, CDR1 is SGHRS, CDR2 YFSETQ. The CDR3 DNA sequence: TGCGCCAGCAGCTTGGAGCCCGGGGGGACTAATGAAAAACTGTTTTTT. It yields the protein CASSLEPGGTNEKLFF.

This chain uses TRBV6-6 with TRBJ2-7, with TRBD2 matching 7 bases. Losses at the gene ends were 1 base for V and 1 base for J; bases not matched to a gene: 7. The CDR3 is 16 residues long. CDR1 MNHNY and CDR2 SVGAGI come from the germline V gene (reference sequence). The CDR3 DNA reads as TGTGCCAGCAGTTACTGGTGGCGGGAGTCGTCCTACGAGCAGTACTTC. Protein sequence: CASSYWWRESSYEQYF.